What follows is one T cell receptor (beta chain) and its context. Its recognized antigen is unknown. Per-nucleotide qualities are absent, and no much larger clonotype sits a single base away. These data are taken from a study of blood T cell repertoires in COVID-19 (dated by TCRdb to the early 2020s). As for the study more broadly: Collaborator samples came from the United States, Italy and Spain and covered acute and convalescent phases of COVID-19. The material from the prospective study consisted of cDNA or gDNA derived from T cells, B-cell-depleted T cells, or PBMCs. Where available, HLA class I and class II types were obtained from metadata supplied by the sample provider rather than from assay-based typing. The samples were drawn from the first 160 participants of the ongoing ImmuneRACE study and from 1,254 subjects provided by 6 global collaborators. Sample metadata almost always included a de-identified subject ID, COVID-19 status, age in years and sex. Subjects who had been exposed to COVID-19, were actively infected with it, or had recovered from it provided the deeply sampled blood TCRbeta repertoires that made up the dataset. The repertoires were released in a freely available public database meant as a resource for research on the immune response to SARS-CoV-2.

The immunoSEQ Assay, a bias-controlled multiplex PCR, was used to amplify TCRbeta CDR3 regions from genomic DNA. Turning to the authors' computational methods: Nucleated cell counts per sample were estimated from amplification of reference gene primers within the assay. To quantify the absolute abundance of each unique TCRbeta CDR3 rearrangement, sequence reads were collapsed and filtered. Productive Simpson clonality was computed per sample as the square root of Simpson's diversity index over productive rearrangements. Imported from immuneACCESS, the table was reduced by TCRdb to in-frame sequences with V and J called. These copies leave out some clones; in studies compared against another copy, an unresolved V gene accounts for under half, and the cause of the remainder is not known. Clone size and the V and J calls come from that table; the DNA yielded D and trimming. The sample table lists approximately 230,000 clones, 70% to 85% of them with a count of one. Of the sample, nearly 9% falls within the top ten clones.

The investigation overall reported the following: The amount of clinical and demographic metadata varied by source and participant and was provided uncurated.

The collaborating institutions used their own protocols to collect whole blood in K2EDTA tubes. For TCRbeta analysis, collaborator samples were shipped as frozen whole blood, as isolated PBMCs, or as DNA extracted from either sample type. Including cysteine and phenylalanine, the CDR3 has 11 amino acids. Kept here is only the CDR3 DNA, which spans 33 bases and is read in frame from base 1. The V end loses 3 bases and the J end loses 5 bases, and a stretch of 5 bases separates them. CDR1 and CDR2, looked up from the germline V gene (reference sequence), are LNHDA and SQIVND. Material: peripheral blood. The clonotype comes from a man at least 80 years old with acute or convalescent COVID-19. The chain couples TRBV19 to TRBJ2-7, with an unclear D gene assignment. The DNA is as follows: TGTGCCAGTAGTATTTCCAACGAGCAGTACTTC. This yields the protein CASSISNEQYF.